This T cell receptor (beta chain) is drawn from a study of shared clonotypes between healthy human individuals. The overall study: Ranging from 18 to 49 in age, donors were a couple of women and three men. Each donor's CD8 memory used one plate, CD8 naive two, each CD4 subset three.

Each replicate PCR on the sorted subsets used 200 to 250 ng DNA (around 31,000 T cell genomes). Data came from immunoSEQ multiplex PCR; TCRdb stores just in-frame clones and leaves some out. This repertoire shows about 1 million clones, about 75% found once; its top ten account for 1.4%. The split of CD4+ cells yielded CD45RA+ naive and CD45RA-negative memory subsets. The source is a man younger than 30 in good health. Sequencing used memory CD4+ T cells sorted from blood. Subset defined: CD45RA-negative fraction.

The CDR3 DNA sequence: TGTGCCAGCAGCCTAGGGGCGTGGACACGGCAAGAGACCCAGTACTTC. Amino acids: CASSLGAWTRQETQYF. The chain employs TRBV11-2 and TRBJ2-5, with a weak D call TRBD1 (5 bases). Germline CDR1 reads SGHAT; CDR2 reads FQNNGV. V lost 5 bases and J 2 bases, leaving 18 bases between the germline ends. CDR3 length: 16 amino acids.